Listed here are 30 T cell receptor beta chains from one sample, sequenced in a study of PD-1 blockade in classical Hodgkin lymphoma. The time point is: cycle 4 day 1 (C4D1), after 5 to 7 weeks of nivolumab. The patients all showed relapse after autologous stem cell transplantation, while their brentuximab vedotin exposure varied. Assay: immunoSEQ multiplex PCR; the TCRdb copy retains only in-frame clones and omits some. Altogether over 60,000 clones are present, 85% to 95% being singletons, with the ten largest covering 8%. The starting material was peripheral blood mononuclear cells (PBMCs), obtained before the fourth cycle of nivolumab. All receptors come from a human donor with classical Hodgkin lymphoma.

The chain uses TRBV4-1 and TRBJ2-7, with 11 bases fitting TRBD2. The germline V gene has CDR1 MGHRA and CDR2 YSYEKL. With V trimmed by 0 bases and J by 2 bases, 9 bases remained unmatched. The length of the CDR3 is 18 residues. DNA for the CDR3: TGCGCCAGCAGCCAAGATCCCCTCAGACTAGCGGGACCCTACGAGCAGTACTTC. Protein product: CASSQDPLRLAGPYEQYF.

V and J are TRBV7-3 and TRBJ2-1; TRBD2 is a possible D gene (6 bases). The CDR3 covers 14 residues. Trimming removed 5 bases from V and 9 bases from J, with 17 bases in between. Germline CDR1 is SGHTA and CDR2 is FQGTGA. The CDR3 sequence is CASSPEGLASEQFF. The CDR3 coding sequence is TGTGCCAGCAGCCCCGAGGGCCTAGCGAGTGAGCAGTTCTTC.

The CDR3 is CASSQGLSTGELFF. The DNA of the CDR3 is TGTGCCAGCAGCCAGGGACTCTCCACCGGGGAGCTGTTTTTT. The V call is TRBV14, the J call TRBJ2-2, with D possibly matching TRBD2 (6 bases). Per the germline V gene, CDR1 is SGHDN and CDR2 is FVKESK. Trimming removed 3 bases from V and 4 bases from J, with 9 bases in between. This CDR3 comprises 14 residues. Together with reference TRBV14 and TRBJ2-2, the CDR3 gives the full variable domain: EAGVTQFPSHSVIEKGQTVTLRCDPISGHDNLYWYRRVMGKEIKFLLHFVKESKQDESGMPNNRFLAERTGGTYSTLKVQPAELEDSGVYFCASSQGLSTGELFFGEGSRLTVL.

The V and J genes are TRBV28 and TRBJ1-4; 8 bases map to TRBD1. Per the germline V gene, CDR1 is MDHEN and CDR2 is SYDVKM. This CDR3 contains 14 residues. The junction had 6 bases not matched to a gene; V was cut back by 6 bases and J by 6 bases. The CDR3 spells CASRDTGGDEKLFF. The CDR3 nucleotides read TGTGCCAGCAGAGACACAGGGGGGGATGAAAAACTGTTTTTT. The variable domain in full, completed from reference TRBV28 and TRBJ1-4, reads DVKVTQSSRYLVKRTGEKVFLECVQDMDHENMFWYRQDPGLGLRLIYFSYDVKMKEKGDIPEGYSVSREKKERFSLILESASTNQTSMYLCASRDTGGDEKLFFGSGTQLSVL.

This rearrangement joins TRBV6-5 to TRBJ2-7; D perhaps matches TRBD2 (7 bases). CDR3 length: 14 residues. The V end lost 6 bases, the J end lost 2 bases, and 14 bases lay between the germline ends. CDR1 MNHEY and CDR2 SVGAGI come from the germline V gene. The CDR3 region has the DNA TGTGCCAGCAGCCGGGGGGCGGGAGCCTACGAGCAGTACTTC. Protein: CASSRGAGAYEQYF.

The V call is TRBV7-8, the J call TRBJ2-7; 11 bases agree with TRBD2. Germline V gene lookup returns CDR1 SGHVS and CDR2 FQNEAQ. There are 16 residues in the CDR3. J lost 3 bases, V lost 1 base, and 5 bases had no gene match. CDR3 protein: CASSLVSGGALYEQYF. Written as DNA, the CDR3 is TGTGCCAGCAGCTTAGTTAGCGGGGGGGCCCTCTACGAGCAGTACTTC.

This chain joins TRBV28 and TRBJ1-1, with D uncertain. CDR3 length: 13 residues. V was trimmed by 6 bases and J by 11 bases, leaving 19 bases between them. Germline CDR1 and CDR2: MDHEN and SYDVKM. The chain's CDR3 is CASSLYPGVRAFF. The CDR3 nucleotides read TGTGCCAGCAGCCTTTACCCCGGTGTTAGGGCTTTCTTT.

This rearrangement joins TRBV7-9 to TRBJ2-5, with 8 nucleotides matching TRBD2. V dropped 3 bases and J dropped 1; count of bases not matched to a gene: 16. CDR3 length: 19 amino acids. CDR1 SEHNR and CDR2 FQNEAQ come from the germline V gene (reference sequence). CDR3 loop: CASSLAGLALGPFQETQYF. The CDR3 DNA is TGTGCCAGCAGCTTGGCCGGACTAGCCTTAGGTCCCTTCCAAGAGACCCAGTACTTC.

The J gene is TRBJ2-3, the V gene TRBV2; D is perhaps TRBD1 (6 bases). Germline V gives CDR1 SNHLY, CDR2 FYNNEI. The CDR3 spans 14 residues. The V and J ends lost 8 bases and 4 bases respectively, with 16 bases between them. CDR3 region: CASGGYPGADTQYF. DNA of the CDR3: TGTGCCAGCGGGGGCTACCCCGGGGCAGATACGCAGTATTTT. The variable domain in full, completed from reference TRBV2 and TRBJ2-3, reads EPEVTQTPSHQVTQMGQEVILRCVPISNHLYFYWYRQILGQKVEFLVSFYNNEISEKSEIFDDQFSVERPDGSNFTLKIRSTKLEDSAMYFCASGGYPGADTQYFGPGTRLTVL.

The chain couples TRBV5-6 to TRBJ2-3; D possibly matches TRBD1 or TRBD2 (6 bases each). Germline loops: CDR1 SGHDT, CDR2 YYEEEE. This CDR3 spans 15 amino acids. V gave up 0 bases and J gave up 2 bases, with 10 bases separating them. The CDR3 reads CASSLAGAPTDTQYF. The DNA for the CDR3 is TGTGCCAGCAGCTTGGCGGGGGCCCCCACAGATACGCAGTATTTT.

The rearrangement links TRBV19 to TRBJ2-6, with D hard to call. The CDR3 is 15 amino acids. V dropped 5 bases and J dropped 3 bases, with 11 bases sitting between them. Looked up from germline, CDR1 is LNHDA and CDR2 is SQIVND (reference sequence). CDR3 protein: CASSLGSRGANVLTF. The CDR3 DNA sequence: TGTGCCAGTAGTTTGGGATCTCGTGGGGCCAACGTCCTGACTTTC.

The chain uses TRBV7-9 and TRBJ2-1; D not certain. V shed 2 bases and J shed 7 bases, with 12 bases lying between them. This CDR3 region has 14 residues. Germline CDR1 is SEHNR and CDR2 is FQNEAQ (reference sequence). The CDR3 nucleotides are TGTGCCAGCAGCTTAAGGCTTCATTCAAATGAGCAGTTCTTC. Protein product: CASSLRLHSNEQFF.

V and J are TRBV9 and TRBJ2-2; TRBD1 is a possible D gene (6 bases). Trimming shortened V by 5 bases and J by 3 bases, and 11 bases separated the two germline ends. Germline values: CDR1 SGDLS, CDR2 YYNGEE. The length of the CDR3 is 14 residues. The CDR3 here is CASSDTGYTGELFF. The CDR3 region has the DNA TGTGCCAGCAGTGATACAGGGTACACCGGGGAGCTGTTTTTT.

V usage is TRBV18 and J usage is TRBJ2-7; no reliable D call. Germline CDR1 KGHSH, CDR2 LQKENI. Trimming took off 3 bases at V and 5 bases at J, with 17 bases between the two ends. CDR3 length: 15 amino acids. Here the CDR3 reads CASSPMSLGLHEQYF. CDR3 coding DNA: TGTGCCAGCTCACCGATGTCCCTGGGTCTACACGAGCAGTACTTC.

The CDR3 sequence: CASSLAGTYNEQFF. In DNA, the CDR3 is TGTGCCAGTAGCTTGGCGGGGACTTACAATGAGCAGTTCTTC. The chain is built from TRBV19 and TRBJ2-1; TRBD2 might be the D (6 bases). V lost 6 bases, J lost 4 bases, and 13 bases lay in between. CDR1 and CDR2 (germline): LNHDA, SQIVND (reference sequence). The CDR3 consists of 14 residues.

V and J are TRBV15 and TRBJ1-5; D ambiguous. Germline assignment: CDR1 LNHNV and CDR2 YYDKDF (reference sequence). V dropped 0 bases and J dropped 0 bases, with 9 bases sitting between them. The CDR3 extends over 16 amino acids. CDR3 DNA: TGTGCCACCAGCAGAGATCGACCGGGTAGCAATCAGCCCCAGCATTTT. It yields the protein CATSRDRPGSNQPQHF.

V gene TRBV28 combines with J gene TRBJ2-2; no clear D gene. The CDR3 spans 13 residues. Germline loops: CDR1 MDHEN, CDR2 SYDVKM. The V and J ends lost 3 bases and 11 bases respectively, with 13 bases between them. The CDR3 coding sequence is TGTGCCAGCAGTTTGATCCCTCGGAGAGAGCTGTTTTTT. Protein: CASSLIPRRELFF.

This rearrangement joins TRBV7-2 to TRBJ2-1; 8 nucleotides line up with TRBD2. The CDR3 extends over 15 amino acids. Germline loops: CDR1 SGHTA, CDR2 FQGNSA. With 3 bases clipped from V and 5 bases from J, the junction kept 6 bases outside the gene matches. CDR3 DNA: TGTGCCAGCAGCTTCTTTAGCGGGGCAAACAATGAGCAGTTCTTC. This gives the protein CASSFFSGANNEQFF.

This clone was seen a single time. The rearrangement links TRBV25-1 to TRBJ2-5; D call uncertain. The V gene's germline CDR1 is MGHDK and CDR2 SYGVNS. CDR3 length: 12 residues. V dropped 4 bases and J dropped 1 base, with 4 bases sitting between them. The CDR3 sequence: CASSGAQETQYF. CDR3 nucleotides: TGTGCCAGCAGTGGGGCCCAAGAGACCCAGTACTTC.

The chain is built from TRBV6-1 and TRBJ1-4; perhaps TRBD1 as D (5 bases). The germline V gene encodes CDR1 MNHNS and CDR2 SASEGT. The V end lost 2 bases, the J end lost 10 bases, and 11 bases lay between the germline ends. This CDR3 comprises 13 residues. The CDR3 nucleotides read TGTGCCAGCAGTGAATTGCCAGGGCGAAAACTGTTTTTT. It translates to CASSELPGRKLFF.

The chain is built from TRBV5-1 and TRBJ1-1, with D possibly matching TRBD1 (6 bases). Germline CDR1 reads SGHRS; CDR2 reads YFSETQ. The CDR3 length is 15 residues. The ends were cut back, 0 bases at V and 3 bases at J, with 12 bases in the middle. The CDR3 nucleotides are TGCGCCAGCAGCTTGGCCCAGGGGTATCACACTGAAGCTTTCTTT. Its protein product is CASSLAQGYHTEAFF.

This chain uses TRBV11-2 with TRBJ2-7, with 9 bases identical to TRBD1. J lost 4 bases, V lost 7 bases, and 8 bases had no gene match. This CDR3 has 14 residues. Germline-derived CDR1 and CDR2 are SGHAT and FQNNGV. The CDR3 spells CASTKLGTGYEQYF. In DNA, the CDR3 is TGTGCCAGCACCAAACTTGGGACAGGGTACGAGCAGTACTTC.

The chain uses TRBV27 and TRBJ2-1; a possible D gene is TRBD1 (7 bases). Looked up from germline, CDR1 is MNHEY and CDR2 is SMNVEV (reference sequence). Trimming stripped 5 bases from V and 4 bases from J, with 15 bases between. The CDR3 length is 15 residues. CDR3 sequence reads: CASSDQGDFYNEQFF. In DNA form, the CDR3 reads TGTGCCAGCAGTGACCAGGGGGACTTTTACAATGAGCAGTTCTTC.

This clone has just a few counts. The genes are TRBV19 and TRBJ1-1; 7 bases line up with TRBD1. The length of the CDR3 is 12 residues. With 10 bases clipped from V and 7 bases from J, the junction kept 9 bases outside the gene matches. Germline V gene lookup returns CDR1 LNHDA and CDR2 SQIVND (reference sequence). CDR3 nucleotides: TGTGCCACCAACCGGAGACAGGGTGAAGCTTTCTTT. Protein sequence: CATNRRQGEAFF.

This clone is medium-sized in the sample. This chain joins TRBV30 and TRBJ2-7; D gene ambiguous. Germline CDR1 reads GTSNPN; CDR2 reads SVGIG (reference sequence). With 4 bases removed from V and 4 bases from J, the gap between germline ends came to 8 bases. This CDR3 comprises 11 residues. The CDR3 loop reads CAWMTAYEQYF. The CDR3 DNA sequence: TGTGCCTGGATGACGGCTTACGAGCAGTACTTC.

This chain connects TRBV13 to TRBJ2-1; 9 positions agree with TRBD2. This CDR3 has 15 residues. Losses at the gene ends were 8 bases for V and 0 bases for J; bases not matched to a gene: 5. Germline V gene sequence: CDR1 PRHDT, CDR2 FYEKMQ (reference sequence). The CDR3 coding sequence is TGTGCCAGCGGTAGCGGGAGTACCTCCTACAATGAGCAGTTCTTC. Encoded protein: CASGSGSTSYNEQFF.

This chain joins TRBV11-2 and TRBJ2-7; possibly TRBD2 for D (6 bases). V was trimmed by 5 bases and J by 0 bases, leaving 14 bases between them. Germline V gene lookup returns CDR1 SGHAT and CDR2 FQNNGV. The CDR3 totals 15 residues. In nucleotides, the CDR3 is TGTGCCAGCAGCCTAAGCGGGTCGAGCTCCTACGAGCAGTACTTC. Residues: CASSLSGSSSYEQYF.

V gene TRBV2 combines with J gene TRBJ2-3; D possibly corresponds to TRBD2 (6 bases). Trimming removed 10 bases at V and 3 bases at J, with 17 bases between. Germline loops: CDR1 SNHLY, CDR2 FYNNEI. The CDR3 consists of 14 residues. The CDR3 nucleotides are TGTGCCACAACCTTTCTAGCGACGACAGATACGCAGTATTTT. This gives the protein CATTFLATTDTQYF. Based on the CDR3 plus reference TRBV2 and TRBJ2-3, the full variable domain is EPEVTQTPSHQVTQMGQEVILRCVPISNHLYFYWYRQILGQKVEFLVSFYNNEISEKSEIFDDQFSVERPDGSNFTLKIRSTKLEDSAMYFCATTFLATTDTQYFGPGTRLTVL.

This chain links TRBV9 with TRBJ1-4, with TRBD1 as a possible D gene (6 bases). The CDR3 runs 17 residues. Germline V gene data show CDR1 as SGDLS and CDR2 as YYNGEE. Between the trimmed V and J ends, which lost 4 bases and 7 bases, there was a span of 23 bases. The CDR3 here is CASSPTLSGGASEKLFF. The CDR3 coding sequence is TGTGCCAGCAGCCCTACCCTTTCTGGGGGCGCTTCTGAAAAACTGTTTTTT.

The chain combines TRBV7-9 with TRBJ2-5, with TRBD2 matching over 7 bases. CDR1 and CDR2 from the germline V gene are SEHNR and FQNEAQ (reference sequence). The trim removed 1 base at V and 3 bases at J, leaving 2 bases unmatched. CDR3 size: 14 residues. The CDR3 loop is CASSLVGREETQYF. The CDR3 coding sequence is TGTGCCAGCAGCTTAGTTGGGAGGGAAGAGACCCAGTACTTC.